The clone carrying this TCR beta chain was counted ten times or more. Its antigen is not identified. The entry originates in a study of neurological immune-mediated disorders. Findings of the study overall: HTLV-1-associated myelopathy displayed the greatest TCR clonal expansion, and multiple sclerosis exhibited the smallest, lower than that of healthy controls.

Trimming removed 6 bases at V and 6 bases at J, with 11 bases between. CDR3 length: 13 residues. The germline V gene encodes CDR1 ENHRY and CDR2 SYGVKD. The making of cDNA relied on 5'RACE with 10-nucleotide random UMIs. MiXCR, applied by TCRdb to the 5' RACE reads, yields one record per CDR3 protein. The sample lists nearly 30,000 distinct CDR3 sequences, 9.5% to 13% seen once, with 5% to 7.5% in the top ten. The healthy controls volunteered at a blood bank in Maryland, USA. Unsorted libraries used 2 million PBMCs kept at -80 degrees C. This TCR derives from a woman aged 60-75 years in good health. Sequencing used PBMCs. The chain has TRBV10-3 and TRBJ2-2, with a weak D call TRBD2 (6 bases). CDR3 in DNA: TGTGCCATCAGGAAGGAGGGAGCCGGGGAGCTGTTTTTT. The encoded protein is CAIRKEGAGELFF.